This T cell receptor beta chain was captured in a study of graft-versus-host responses after intestinal transplantation. Study-level points and caveats: Present in recipient marrow, GvH clones included some that appeared first in ileum or blood.

A note on this clone: The antigen is not known.

Germline V gene data show CDR1 as MNHEY and CDR2 as SMNVEV (reference sequence). J was trimmed by 4 bases and V by 0 bases; bases with no gene match: 9. The CDR3 spans 17 residues. Produced via immunoSEQ multiplex PCR; TCRdb's table is partial and in-frame only. The repertoire holds about 50,000 clones, 85% to 95% seen once, with almost 2.5% in the top ten. The sequences come from unstimulated CD4+ T cells sorted from spleen or lymph node cells, collected before transplant. The receptor was derived from a human donor who was the organ donor for an intestinal transplant. The rearrangement links TRBV27 to TRBJ1-2; TRBD1 matches 9 bases. CDR3 sequence (DNA): TGTGCCAGCAGTTTATCGAAAGTAGGACAGGGGACCTATGGCTACACCTTC. This translates into CASSLSKVGQGTYGYTF.